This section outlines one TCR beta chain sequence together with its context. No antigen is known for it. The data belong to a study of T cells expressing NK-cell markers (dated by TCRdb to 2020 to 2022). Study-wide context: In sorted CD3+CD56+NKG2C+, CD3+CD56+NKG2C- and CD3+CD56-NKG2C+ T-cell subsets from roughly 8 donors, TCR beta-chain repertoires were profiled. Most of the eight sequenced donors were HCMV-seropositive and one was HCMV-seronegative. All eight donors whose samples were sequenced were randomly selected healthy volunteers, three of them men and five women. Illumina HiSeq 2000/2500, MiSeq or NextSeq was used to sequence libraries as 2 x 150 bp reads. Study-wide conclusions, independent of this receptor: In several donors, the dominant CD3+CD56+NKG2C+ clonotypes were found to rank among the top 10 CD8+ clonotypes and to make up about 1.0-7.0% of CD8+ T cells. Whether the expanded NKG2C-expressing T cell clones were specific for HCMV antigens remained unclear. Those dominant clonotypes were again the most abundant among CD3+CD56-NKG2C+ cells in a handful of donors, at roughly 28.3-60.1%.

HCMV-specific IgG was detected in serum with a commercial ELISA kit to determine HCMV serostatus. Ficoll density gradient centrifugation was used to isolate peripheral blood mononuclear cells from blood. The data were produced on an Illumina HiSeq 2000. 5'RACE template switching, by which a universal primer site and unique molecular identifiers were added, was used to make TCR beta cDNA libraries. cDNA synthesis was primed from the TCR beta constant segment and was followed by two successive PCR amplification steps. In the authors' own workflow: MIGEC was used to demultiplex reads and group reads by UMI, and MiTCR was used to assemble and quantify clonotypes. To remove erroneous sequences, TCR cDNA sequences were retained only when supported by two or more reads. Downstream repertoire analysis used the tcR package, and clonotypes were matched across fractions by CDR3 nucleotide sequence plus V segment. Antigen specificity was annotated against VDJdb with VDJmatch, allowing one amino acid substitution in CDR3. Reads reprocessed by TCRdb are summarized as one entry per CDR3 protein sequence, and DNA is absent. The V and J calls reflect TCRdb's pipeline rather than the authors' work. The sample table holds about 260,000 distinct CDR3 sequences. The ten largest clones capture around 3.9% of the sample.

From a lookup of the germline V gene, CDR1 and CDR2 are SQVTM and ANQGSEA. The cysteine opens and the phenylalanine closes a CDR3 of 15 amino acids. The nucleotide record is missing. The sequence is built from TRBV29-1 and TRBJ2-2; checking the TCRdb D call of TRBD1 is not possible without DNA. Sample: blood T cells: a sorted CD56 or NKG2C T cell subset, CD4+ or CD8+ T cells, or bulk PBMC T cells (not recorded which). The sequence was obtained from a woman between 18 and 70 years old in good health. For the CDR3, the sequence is CSVEDPGLGGGELFF.